A single sample gave rise to the 24 T cell receptor beta chains below, sequenced in a study of shared clonotypes between healthy human individuals. Naive CD8 cells, CD45RO-negative and positively selected for CCR7, excluded terminally differentiated effector memory CD45RA+ cells. Assay: immunoSEQ multiplex PCR; the TCRdb copy retains only in-frame clones and omits some. The sample carries around 2.1 million clones, approximately 94% recorded once. The sample taken for sequencing was naive CD8+ T cells from PBMCs. These receptor sequences come from a man aged 18 to 30 in good health. Some clones in this sample may be carry-over from other donors' samples.

This sequence joins TRBV10-3 and TRBJ2-3; tentatively, D is TRBD2 (6 bases). Germline V gene data show CDR1 as ENHRY and CDR2 as SYGVKD. The V and J ends lost 0 bases and 2 bases respectively, with 15 bases between them. The CDR3 is 17 amino acids. The CDR3 DNA sequence: TGTGCCATCAGTGAGTCGACGGCTAGCGACCCCACAGATACGCAGTATTTT. It encodes CAISESTASDPTDTQYF.

V usage is TRBV27 and J usage is TRBJ1-5; D unresolved. The germline V and J ends were trimmed by 5 bases and 6 bases, with 14 bases remaining between them. The CDR3 totals 14 residues. The V gene's germline CDR1 is MNHEY and CDR2 SMNVEV (reference sequence). The CDR3, as DNA: TGTGCCAGCAGTCCCGCCGGATTCCCTCAGCCCCAGCATTTT. Translation: CASSPAGFPQPQHF.

V and J are TRBV4-1 and TRBJ2-5, with D hard to call. Trimming removed 0 bases from V and 4 bases from J, with 12 bases in between. CDR3 length: 15 amino acids. Per germline, CDR1 MGHRA and CDR2 YSYEKL. As DNA, the CDR3 is TGCGCCAGCAGCCAAGAGAAAGGGCTGGGAGAGACCCAGTACTTC. Translation gives CASSQEKGLGETQYF.

The count of this clone is one. V is TRBV28 and J is TRBJ2-5; 8 positions agree with TRBD1. Per germline, CDR1 MDHEN and CDR2 SYDVKM. The CDR3 runs to 15 residues. V lost 7 bases to trimming and J lost 4 bases; unmatched junction nucleotides: 11. Written as DNA, the CDR3 is TGTGCCAGCAAAAGCCCCAGGGGGCATTTAGAGACCCAGTACTTC. Its protein is CASKSPRGHLETQYF.

The chain joins TRBV9 to TRBJ2-3; a weak D match, TRBD1 (5 bases). V lost 2 bases and J lost 1, with 14 bases in between. The length of the CDR3 is 16 residues. The germline CDR1 and CDR2 sequences are SGDLS and YYNGEE. The CDR3 here is CASSVSLGHRTDTQYF. The CDR3 bases are TGTGCCAGCAGCGTCAGTCTAGGACATCGCACAGATACGCAGTATTTT.

V is TRBV4-1 and J is TRBJ2-1; 7 nucleotides align to TRBD1. The CDR3 loop spans 17 amino acids. Trimming took 0 bases from V and 4 from J; bases not matched to a gene: 9. The V gene's germline CDR1 is MGHRA and CDR2 YSYEKL. The CDR3 bases are TGCGCCAGCAGCCAAGATTCAAGGACAGGTTTATACAATGAGCAGTTCTTC. Translation gives CASSQDSRTGLYNEQFF.

The sample holds one count of this clone. The chain links TRBV4-3 to TRBJ2-2, with D tentatively TRBD1 or TRBD2 (6 bases each). Looked up from germline, CDR1 is LGHNA and CDR2 is YSLEER. This CDR3 contains 16 residues. The V and J ends lost 0 bases and 7 bases respectively, with 15 bases between them. CDR3 sequence: CASSQDQNREDGELFF. For the CDR3, the DNA is TGCGCCAGCAGCCAAGATCAAAACAGGGAGGACGGGGAGCTGTTTTTT.

This chain joins TRBV10-3 and TRBJ1-3, with D uncertain. The germline CDR1 and CDR2 sequences are ENHRY and SYGVKD. Trimming took off 2 bases at V and 0 bases at J, with 8 bases between the two ends. The CDR3 consists of 15 residues. This CDR3 is CAISERTNSGNTIYF. CDR3 coding DNA: TGTGCCATCAGTGAGAGGACCAACTCTGGAAACACCATATATTTT.

The rearrangement uses TRBV2 and TRBJ2-5; D gene unclear. The germline gives CDR1 SNHLY, CDR2 FYNNEI. The ends were cut back, 6 bases at V and 3 bases at J, with 14 bases in the middle. This CDR3 has 14 residues. The CDR3 sequence is CASSGTNQEETQYF. CDR3 DNA: TGTGCCAGCAGCGGAACGAATCAGGAAGAGACCCAGTACTTC.

CDR3 bases: TGTGCCAGTAGGCCTCTGGGGCGGGAGATTACAAATGAGCAGTTCTTC. Protein: CASRPLGREITNEQFF. The chain has TRBV19 and TRBJ2-1; 7 nucleotides match TRBD2. The J segment lost 7 bases and the V segment lost 6 bases, leaving 15 bases of the junction unmatched. CDR1 is LNHDA, CDR2 SQIVND, per germline (reference sequence). The CDR3 loop spans 16 amino acids. The variable domain in full, with the rest retrieved from reference TRBV19 and TRBJ2-1, is DGGITQSPKYLFRKEGQNVTLSCEQNLNHDAMYWYRQDPGQGLRLIYYSQIVNDFQKGDIAEGYSVSREKKESFPLTVTSAQKNPTAFYLCASRPLGREITNEQFFGPGTRLTVL.

Comment on this clone: Other DNA sequences in this specimen translate into the identical CDR3. The chain joins TRBV9 to TRBJ1-2; D gene unclear. The CDR3 consists of 13 residues. Germline CDR1 is SGDLS and CDR2 is YYNGEE. The V end was cut by 0 bases, the J end by 8 bases, with 11 bases between. The CDR3 coding sequence is TGTGCCAGCAGCGTAGTTTCTGGGGAAGGCTACACCTTC. Protein sequence: CASSVVSGEGYTF.

The V and J genes are TRBV7-9 and TRBJ2-3; the match to TRBD2 covers 8 bases. The germline V gene encodes CDR1 SEHNR and CDR2 FQNEAQ (reference sequence). The CDR3 runs 16 residues. The V gene end was trimmed by 5 bases and the J gene end by 0 bases; junction bases not matched to a gene: 7. The CDR3 loop reads CASSVPSGQSTDTQYF. Here the CDR3 DNA reads TGTGCCAGCAGCGTACCTAGCGGGCAAAGCACAGATACGCAGTATTTT.

The chain carries TRBV9 and TRBJ2-2; D tentatively fits TRBD1 or TRBD2 (5 bases each). Trimming stripped 0 bases from V and 4 bases from J, with 10 bases between. CDR3 length: 15 residues. Germline V gene sequence: CDR1 SGDLS, CDR2 YYNGEE. The CDR3 nucleotides are TGTGCCAGCAGCGTAGCCCGGGGCCCCACCGGGGAGCTGTTTTTT. This encodes CASSVARGPTGELFF.

This sequence joins TRBV7-2 and TRBJ2-1; TRBD1 matches 7 bases. This CDR3 has 17 amino acids. Germline assignment: CDR1 SGHTA and CDR2 FQGNSA. V shed 0 bases and J 3 bases; nucleotides not matched to a gene: 8. Here the CDR3 DNA reads TGTGCCAGCAGCTTAGCGGGTGGCCAGGGGGTCTACAATGAGCAGTTCTTC. Its protein is CASSLAGGQGVYNEQFF.

The chain joins TRBV19 to TRBJ1-5; D remains ambiguous. V was clipped by 1 base and J by 7 bases, with 14 bases between them. Germline V lookup: CDR1 LNHDA, CDR2 SQIVND (reference sequence). There are 15 residues in the CDR3. In DNA, the CDR3 is TGTGCCAGTAGTATAGTGGTCCGGCTGGGGCAGCCCCAGCATTTT. As protein: CASSIVVRLGQPQHF.

The rearrangement uses TRBV27 and TRBJ2-1; 9 bases map to TRBD2. Germline CDR1 MNHEY, CDR2 SMNVEV (reference sequence). J was trimmed by 7 bases and V by 6 bases; bases with no gene match: 7. The CDR3 spans 14 residues. The CDR3 region has the DNA TGTGCCAGCAGCCGGACTAGCGTGTTGAATGAGCAGTTCTTC. Amino acids: CASSRTSVLNEQFF.

Comments on this clone: Different DNA sequences within this sample yield the same CDR3. The rearrangement joins TRBV27 to TRBJ2-1, with 10 bases that match TRBD1. Trimming at V came to 5 bases and at J to 6 bases, leaving 4 bases not matched to a gene. The germline gives CDR1 MNHEY, CDR2 SMNVEV (reference sequence). The CDR3 consists of 14 residues. This CDR3 reads CASSLRTGGNEQFF. The CDR3 region has the DNA TGTGCCAGCAGTCTGAGGACAGGGGGCAATGAGCAGTTCTTC.

There are a few counts of this clone. V is TRBV12-5 and J is TRBJ2-5; D remains unclear. Trimming removed 0 bases from V and 4 bases from J, with 3 bases in between. The CDR3 is 12 residues long. Per the germline V gene, CDR1 is LGHNT and CDR2 is FRNRAP. In DNA form, the CDR3 reads TGTGCTAGTGGTTTGGTAGGAGAGACCCAGTACTTC. Translated, it gives CASGLVGETQYF.

V is TRBV9 and J is TRBJ1-2; TRBD1 is a possible D gene (5 bases). In germline, CDR1 is SGDLS, CDR2 YYNGEE. This CDR3 spans 15 amino acids. V was shortened by 4 bases and J by 0 bases, with 13 bases between the two germline ends. The CDR3 region is CASSSRERANYGYTF. The CDR3 region has the DNA TGTGCCAGCAGCTCCAGGGAAAGAGCTAACTATGGCTACACCTTC.

CDR3 nucleotides: TGTGCCATCAGAAGATTCACCGAGCGGGATATCACAGATACGCAGTATTTT. This codes for CAIRRFTERDITDTQYF. V gene TRBV10-3 combines with J gene TRBJ2-3, with TRBD2 matching 7 bases. Trimming cost V 6 bases and J 2 bases; bases outside gene matches: 14. Germline loops: CDR1 ENHRY, CDR2 SYGVKD. The CDR3 consists of 17 residues.

In its sample, this clone was seen a few times. The chain carries TRBV13 and TRBJ1-2; possibly TRBD1 for D (5 bases). The CDR3 runs 14 residues. V was trimmed by 5 bases and J by 7 bases, leaving 17 bases between them. CDR1 and CDR2 from the germline V gene are PRHDT and FYEKMQ (reference sequence). Here the CDR3 reads CASSNGRQGGGYTF. In DNA form, the CDR3 reads TGTGCCAGCAGCAACGGGAGGCAGGGTGGTGGCTACACCTTC.

This sequence joins TRBV9 and TRBJ2-5, with 8 bases identical to TRBD2. The germline V gene encodes CDR1 SGDLS and CDR2 YYNGEE. This CDR3 region has 14 residues. V lost 0 bases, J lost 4 bases, and 2 bases stayed unmatched. The CDR3 nucleotides are TGTGCCAGCAGCGTAGAGAGCGGGAGAGAGACCCAGTACTTC. Encoded protein: CASSVESGRETQYF.

The J gene is TRBJ2-3, the V gene TRBV27, with 7 bases aligning to TRBD2. The germline V gene has CDR1 MNHEY and CDR2 SMNVEV (reference sequence). The CDR3 is 16 residues long. J gave up 4 bases and V 2 bases, and 9 bases lay outside the gene matches. CDR3 coding DNA: TGTGCCAGCAGTTTAACCCGCGGGAGTGGGTCAGATACGCAGTATTTT. This encodes CASSLTRGSGSDTQYF.

Only one count was recorded for this clone. This chain connects TRBV28 to TRBJ2-7; TRBD2 agrees at 7 bases. J lost 3 bases, V lost 7 bases, and 9 bases had no gene match. Germline V CDR1 and CDR2: MDHEN, SYDVKM. The CDR3 spans 14 residues. CDR3 in DNA: TGTGCCAGCACCTGGAAGGGGAGGGGCTACGAGCAGTACTTC. Protein product: CASTWKGRGYEQYF.